This T cell receptor beta chain was found in a study of identifying expanded T cells in peripheral blood. Overall study results and limits: Differentially abundant clones: around 1.2 between replicates, roughly 16 at approximately two weeks, 19 to 20 at four. Across healthy donors, higher total template counts meant significantly greater roughly two-week count variance.

Healthy donors had no documented immune events, such as infections, while sampled. There are 15 residues in the CDR3. The junction had 0 bases not matched to a gene; V was cut back by 0 bases and J by 3 bases. Germline V gene data show CDR1 as MRHNA and CDR2 as SNTAGT. Of note for this clone: Its antigen is unknown.

The assay was immunoSEQ multiplex PCR, and TCRdb's table has in-frame clones only and misses some. Counted here are 100,000 or so clones, around 88% occurring once; the ten biggest clones make up roughly a sixth. Sequencing was performed on blood. The chain uses TRBV6-4 and TRBJ2-1; 9 bases line up with TRBD2. The TCR sequence derives from a person aged 18 to 70 in good health. The CDR3 bases are TGTGCCAGCAGTGACTCGACTAGCGGCTACAATGAGCAGTTCTTC. It encodes CASSDSTSGYNEQFF.